The 5 T cell receptor beta chains below all came from one sample that was sequenced in a study of graft-versus-host responses after intestinal transplantation (TCRdb year 2021). Libraries were made using the immunoSEQ multiplex PCR assay. In its TCRdb copy, this immuneACCESS table keeps in-frame sequences only and misses some clones. Where compared with another copy, unresolved V genes explain less than half of these, and the others have no known cause. This sample is represented by about 15,000 clones; 25% to 40% of them were singletons. The ten largest clones take up around 3.8% of the sample. In light of the paper, this sample's time point label describes: cells obtained before transplantation from donor or recipient. The sample in question was alloreactive CD4+ T cells from a mixed lymphocyte reaction culture, obtained before intestinal transplant. The cell subset or site label, as the study defines it: CFSE-low proliferating T cells sorted from approximately six-day pre-transplant mixed lymphocyte reaction (GvH or HvG direction). Receptor source: a human patient who received an intestinal transplant.

This clone was seen a few times. CDR3 loop: CASSVQRGQNYGYTF. CDR3 bases: TGTGCCAGCAGTGTACAAAGGGGACAGAACTATGGCTACACCTTC. The chain joins TRBV6-1 to TRBJ1-2; TRBD1 agrees at 7 bases. The junction had 7 bases not matched to a gene; V was cut back by 4 bases and J by 2 bases. In germline, CDR1 is MNHNS, CDR2 SASEGT. This CDR3 comprises 15 residues.

This chain joins TRBV5-4 and TRBJ2-1; 12 bases fit TRBD2. V lost 4 bases, J lost 10 bases, and 9 bases stayed unmatched. This CDR3 comprises 15 residues. Germline V CDR1 and CDR2: SGHNT, YYREEE (reference sequence). In DNA form, the CDR3 reads TGTGCCAGCAGCGGGGCTAGCGGGAGGGCCGGCGAGCAGTTCTTC. It translates to CASSGASGRAGEQFF.

The chain has TRBV6-1 and TRBJ1-5, with D unclear. Trimming removed 7 bases from V and 1 base from J, with 14 bases in between. The CDR3 extends over 15 amino acids. In germline, CDR1 is MNHNS, CDR2 SASEGT. The CDR3 region is CASTWWARSNQPQHF. The CDR3 coding sequence is TGTGCCAGCACCTGGTGGGCGAGAAGCAATCAGCCCCAGCATTTT.

J is TRBJ2-5 and V is TRBV5-1; TRBD2 agrees at 11 bases. The CDR3 has 15 residues. With 2 bases clipped from V and 5 bases from J, the junction kept 5 bases outside the gene matches. CDR1 and CDR2 from the germline V gene are SGHRS and YFSETQ. The CDR3 here is CASSFLAGGVETQYF. The DNA for the CDR3 is TGCGCCAGCAGCTTCTTAGCGGGAGGGGTGGAGACCCAGTACTTC.

This clone occurred a few times. V is TRBV6-6 and J is TRBJ2-4; D may be TRBD1 (6 bases). Looked up from germline, CDR1 is MNHNY and CDR2 is SVGAGI (reference sequence). Trimming stripped 6 bases from V and 2 bases from J, with 11 bases between. The CDR3 runs to 14 residues. The CDR3 coding sequence is TGTGCCAGCAGGACAGGAATTTCCAAAAACATTCAGTACTTC. The encoded protein is CASRTGISKNIQYF.